The entry below describes one T cell receptor (beta chain). The antigen is not known. Germline V CDR1 and CDR2: WSHSY, SAAADI. CDR3 length equals 14 residues. J lost 0 bases, V lost 10 bases, and 6 bases had no gene match. The sample originates from a study of immune cell composition in non-small cell lung cancer. Study-wide background: Most cases were lung adenocarcinoma or squamous cell carcinoma. Study outcomes and limitations: Tumour TCR-beta clonality showed no significant link to smoking pack-years. Top 10 clone scores and clonality were higher in squamous than adenocarcinoma.

Sequencing was performed with immunoSEQ multiplex PCR; in TCRdb, only in-frame clones are kept and a portion is missing. The table has about 14,000 clones, 81% seen once. The chain carries TRBV10-2 and TRBJ2-3; 8 bases line up with TRBD2. Sequencing was done on a sample of lung tumor tissue. This sequence originates from a human donor with non-small cell lung cancer. For the CDR3, the DNA is TGCGCCACCAAACTAGCGGCTAGCACAGATACGCAGTATTTT. Translating it yields CATKLAASTDTQYF.